A selection of T cell receptor beta chains follows, all from one sample in a study of T cell responses to AZD1222 COVID-19 vaccine. The method was immunoSEQ multiplex PCR; TCRdb's version includes in-frame clones alone and lacks a portion of them. The table lists roughly 100,000 clones, over 75% of them singletons. Source: peripheral blood, taken on day 0 of AZD1222 vaccination. These receptors originate from an adult in good health. Each CDR3 is given with its conserved first and last residue. Fields, in order: CDR3 protein, CDR3 length, J gene, V gene.

cdr3_aa: CASSLGTTDTQYF; cdr3_length: 13; j_call: TRBJ2-3; v_call: TRBV5-6
cdr3_aa: CASSLAGGGFASTDTQYF; cdr3_length: 18; j_call: TRBJ2-3; v_call: TRBV7-6
cdr3_aa: CASSFMQGMNTEAFF; cdr3_length: 15; j_call: TRBJ1-1; v_call: TRBV5-6
cdr3_aa: CASSFGETQYF; cdr3_length: 11; j_call: TRBJ2-5; v_call: TRBV7-2
cdr3_aa: CASSYVAGGLNTEAFF; cdr3_length: 16; j_call: TRBJ1-1; v_call: TRBV6-2/TRBV6-3
cdr3_aa: CASSWQRPNTGELFF; cdr3_length: 15; j_call: TRBJ2-2; v_call: TRBV27
cdr3_aa: CASRAGTDGNTIYF; cdr3_length: 14; j_call: TRBJ1-3; v_call: TRBV2
cdr3_aa: CASTRLPISGNTGELFF; cdr3_length: 17; j_call: TRBJ2-2; v_call: TRBV5-1
cdr3_aa: CSASSGSYGYTF; cdr3_length: 12; j_call: TRBJ1-2; v_call: TRBV20-1
cdr3_aa: CASSQGASSYNSPLHF; cdr3_length: 16; j_call: TRBJ1-6; v_call: TRBV4-2
cdr3_aa: CASTQRGGQETQYF; cdr3_length: 14; j_call: TRBJ2-5; v_call: TRBV7-9
cdr3_aa: CASRPDSYTNYGYTF; cdr3_length: 15; j_call: TRBJ1-2; v_call: TRBV6-5
cdr3_aa: CASSQGRGSGNTIYF; cdr3_length: 15; j_call: TRBJ1-3; v_call: TRBV3-1/TRBV3-2